This TCR beta chain was observed in a study of shared clonotypes between healthy human individuals. Losses at the gene ends were 3 bases for V and 0 bases for J; bases not matched to a gene: 0. The germline V gene encodes CDR1 SGDLS and CDR2 YYNGEE. The CDR3 contains 14 residues. On sorted subsets, replicate PCRs used 150 to 250 ng DNA, or 30,000 or so T cell genomes. Produced via immunoSEQ multiplex PCR; TCRdb's table is partial and in-frame only. The sample consists of 950,000 to 1,200,000 clones, around three quarters of them appearing once. The sequence came from a young man in good health. Some clones in this sample may be carry-over from other donors' samples. The specimen was memory CD4+ T cells from PBMCs. Documented subset: CD45RA-negative fraction. The V and J genes are TRBV9 and TRBJ2-3, with 8 nucleotides matching TRBD2. Here the CDR3 DNA reads TGTGCCAGCAGCGCTAGCGGGAGCACAGATACGCAGTATTTT. Its translation is CASSASGSTDTQYF.